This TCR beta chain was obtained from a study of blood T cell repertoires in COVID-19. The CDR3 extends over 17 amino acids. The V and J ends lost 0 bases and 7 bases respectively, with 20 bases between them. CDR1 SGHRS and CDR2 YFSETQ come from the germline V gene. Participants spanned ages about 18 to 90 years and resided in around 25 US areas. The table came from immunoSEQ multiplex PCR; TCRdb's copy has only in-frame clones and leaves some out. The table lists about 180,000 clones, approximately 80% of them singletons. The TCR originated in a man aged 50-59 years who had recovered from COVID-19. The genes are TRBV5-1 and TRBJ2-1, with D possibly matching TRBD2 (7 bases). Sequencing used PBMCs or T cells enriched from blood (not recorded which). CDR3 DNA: TGCGCCAGCAGCTTGGGGGGGACTACCCTTCAGGGGAATGAGCAGTTCTTC. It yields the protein CASSLGGTTLQGNEQFF.